This section outlines one T cell receptor (beta chain) sequence together with its context. Its antigen is undetermined. TCRdb re-called the reads through MiXCR, storing one row per CDR3 protein. The sample lists about 270,000 distinct CDR3 sequences, less than 25% seen once, with roughly a fifth in the top ten. Between the trimmed V and J ends, which lost 1 base and 3 bases, there was a span of 7 bases. The CDR3 loop spans 13 amino acids. Germline V gene data show CDR1 as LGHNA and CDR2 as YNFKEQ. This entry is derived from a study of T cell repertoires in cytomegalovirus infection. Study at large: Selection of CMV epitopes for the study included recently identified HLA-C-restricted and well-studied HLA-B-restricted ones. Carrying CMV and the relevant HLA type showed in public TCR beta signatures. Overall study findings and caveats: Identification of carriers of CMV plus the relevant HLA was achieved through cumulative public TCR beta family frequency. HLA-C-restricted CMV clonotypes gave the most frequent clonotype in two of eight donors.

Here the sequenced sample was cultured PBMCs, taken from culture after CMV antigen stimulation. This sequence joins TRBV4-2 and TRBJ2-7; unclear D gene. This TCR was recovered from a human donor in good health (CMV status not recorded). Some clones in this sample may be carry-over from other donors' samples. CDR3 nucleotide sequence: TGTGCCAGCAGCCAAGGGGGTGACTACGAGCAGTACTTC. Translating it yields CASSQGGDYEQYF.